Reported below is one T cell receptor (beta chain). Germline-derived CDR1 and CDR2 are SGHRS and YFSETQ. The V segment lost 1 base and the J segment 7 bases; nucleotides outside the gene matches: 10. The CDR3 spans 15 residues. TCRdb's table, derived via immunoSEQ multiplex PCR, lists solely in-frame clones and lacks some. The sample carries some 170,000 clones, roughly 83% recorded once. The record originates from a study of cytomegalovirus exposure and HLA in healthy donors. V and J are TRBV5-1 and TRBJ1-1; 7 bases line up with TRBD1. The sample comprised PBMCs. The source of this sequence is a man aged 30 to 45 in good health and CMV-seropositive. The CDR3 region is CASSLYSTGYSEAFF. The CDR3 DNA sequence: TGCGCCAGCAGCTTGTACTCGACAGGGTATAGTGAAGCTTTCTTT. Supplemented by reference TRBV5-1 and TRBJ1-1, the full variable domain reads KAGVTQTPRYLIKTRGQQVTLSCSPISGHRSVSWYQQTPGQGLQFLFEYFSETQRNKGNFPGRFSGRQFSNSRSEMNVSTLELGDSALYLCASSLYSTGYSEAFFGQGTRLTVV.